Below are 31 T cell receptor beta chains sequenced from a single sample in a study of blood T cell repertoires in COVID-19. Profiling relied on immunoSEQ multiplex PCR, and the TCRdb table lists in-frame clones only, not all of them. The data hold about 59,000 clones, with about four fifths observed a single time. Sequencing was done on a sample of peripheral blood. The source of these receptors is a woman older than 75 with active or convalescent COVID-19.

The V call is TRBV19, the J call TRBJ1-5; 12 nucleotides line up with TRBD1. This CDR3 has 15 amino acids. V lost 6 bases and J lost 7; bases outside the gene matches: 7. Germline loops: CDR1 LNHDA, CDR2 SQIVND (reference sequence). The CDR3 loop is CASSPGTGGRQPQHF. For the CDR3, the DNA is TGTGCCAGTAGCCCGGGGACAGGGGGCCGGCAGCCCCAGCATTTT.

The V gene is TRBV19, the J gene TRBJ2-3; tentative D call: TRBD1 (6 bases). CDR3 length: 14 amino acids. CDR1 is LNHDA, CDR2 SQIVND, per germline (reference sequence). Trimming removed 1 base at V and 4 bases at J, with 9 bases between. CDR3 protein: CASSIVGQPDTQYF. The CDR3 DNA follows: TGTGCCAGTAGTATAGTAGGACAGCCAGATACGCAGTATTTT.

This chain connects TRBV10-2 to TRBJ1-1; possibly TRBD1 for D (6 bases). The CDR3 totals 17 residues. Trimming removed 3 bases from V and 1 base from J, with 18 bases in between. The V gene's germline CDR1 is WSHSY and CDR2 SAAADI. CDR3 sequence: CASSEQAPGHRNTEAFF. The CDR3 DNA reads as TGCGCCAGCAGTGAACAGGCCCCGGGACACAGGAACACTGAAGCTTTCTTT.

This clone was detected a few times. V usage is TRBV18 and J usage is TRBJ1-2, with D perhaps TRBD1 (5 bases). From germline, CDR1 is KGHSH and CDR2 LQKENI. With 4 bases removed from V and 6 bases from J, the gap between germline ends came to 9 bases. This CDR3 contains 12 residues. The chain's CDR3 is CASSQGHDGYTF. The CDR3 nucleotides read TGTGCCAGCTCACAGGGGCACGATGGCTACACCTTC. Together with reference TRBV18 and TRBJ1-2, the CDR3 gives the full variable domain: NAGVMQNPRHLVRRRGQEARLRCSPMKGHSHVYWYRQLPEEGLKFMVYLQKENIIDESGMPKERFSAEFPKEGPSILRIQQVVRGDSAAYFCASSQGHDGYTFGSGTRLTVV.

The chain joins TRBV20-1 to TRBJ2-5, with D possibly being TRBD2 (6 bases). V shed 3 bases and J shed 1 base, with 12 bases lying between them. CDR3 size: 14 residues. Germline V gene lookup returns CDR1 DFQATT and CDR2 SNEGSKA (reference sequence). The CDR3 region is CSASSGGSQETQYF. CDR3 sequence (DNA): TGCAGTGCTAGTAGCGGTGGATCCCAAGAGACCCAGTACTTC.

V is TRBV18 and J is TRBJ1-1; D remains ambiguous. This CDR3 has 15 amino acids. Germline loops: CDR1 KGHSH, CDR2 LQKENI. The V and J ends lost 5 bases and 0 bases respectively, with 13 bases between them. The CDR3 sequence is CASSFGGEMNTEAFF. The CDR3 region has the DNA TGTGCCAGCTCATTTGGTGGGGAGATGAACACTGAAGCTTTCTTT.

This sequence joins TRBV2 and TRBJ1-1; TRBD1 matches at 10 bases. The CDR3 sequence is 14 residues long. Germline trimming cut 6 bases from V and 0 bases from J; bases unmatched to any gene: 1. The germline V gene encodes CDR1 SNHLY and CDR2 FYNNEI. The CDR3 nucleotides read TGTGCCAGCAGGGGACAGGGGATGAACACTGAAGCTTTCTTT. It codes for CASRGQGMNTEAFF.

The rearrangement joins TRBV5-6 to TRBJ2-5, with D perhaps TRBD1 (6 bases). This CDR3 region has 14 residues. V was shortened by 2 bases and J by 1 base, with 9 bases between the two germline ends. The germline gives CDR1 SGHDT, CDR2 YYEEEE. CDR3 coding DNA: TGTGCCAGCAGCTTTGGGACATCCCAAGAGACCCAGTACTTC. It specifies CASSFGTSQETQYF.

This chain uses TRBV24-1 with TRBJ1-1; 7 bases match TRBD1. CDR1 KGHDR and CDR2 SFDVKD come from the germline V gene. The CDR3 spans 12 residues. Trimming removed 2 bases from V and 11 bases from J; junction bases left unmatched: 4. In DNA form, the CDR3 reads TGTGCCACCAGTGATTGGACAGGAGGGGCTTTCTTT. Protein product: CATSDWTGGAFF.

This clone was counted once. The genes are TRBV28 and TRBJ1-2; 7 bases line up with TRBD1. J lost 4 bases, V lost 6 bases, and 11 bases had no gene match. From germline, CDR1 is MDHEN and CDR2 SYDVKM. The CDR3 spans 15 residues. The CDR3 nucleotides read TGTGCCAGCAGACCCCCCGGGACAGACCTCTATGGCTACACCTTC. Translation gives CASRPPGTDLYGYTF.

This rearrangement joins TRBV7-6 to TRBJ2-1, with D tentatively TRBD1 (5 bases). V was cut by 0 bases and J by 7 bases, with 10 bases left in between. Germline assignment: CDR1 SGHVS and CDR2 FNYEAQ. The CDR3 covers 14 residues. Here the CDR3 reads CASSLAPGKNEQFF. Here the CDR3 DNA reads TGTGCCAGCAGCTTAGCGCCAGGGAAGAATGAGCAGTTCTTC.

The CDR3 nucleotides read TGTGCCAGCAGCTCCCAACCAGGGGCCTACGAGCAGTACTTC. This sequence encodes CASSSQPGAYEQYF. The chain has TRBV3-1 (or the pseudogene TRBV3-2) and TRBJ2-7; maybe TRBD1 (6 bases). CDR1 LGHDT and CDR2 YNNKEL come from the germline V gene (reference sequence). The CDR3 totals 14 residues. V gave up 5 bases and J gave up 2 bases, with 13 bases separating them.

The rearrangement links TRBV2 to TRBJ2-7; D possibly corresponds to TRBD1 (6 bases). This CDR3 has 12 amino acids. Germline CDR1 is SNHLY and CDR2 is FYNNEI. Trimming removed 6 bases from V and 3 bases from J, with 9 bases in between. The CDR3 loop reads CASREQGYEQYF. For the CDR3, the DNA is TGTGCCAGCAGAGAACAGGGCTACGAGCAGTACTTC.

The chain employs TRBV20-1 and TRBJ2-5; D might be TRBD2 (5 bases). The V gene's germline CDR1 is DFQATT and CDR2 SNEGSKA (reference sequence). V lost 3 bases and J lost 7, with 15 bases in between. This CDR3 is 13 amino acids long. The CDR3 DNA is TGCAGTGCTAGTCCGCAAGTGAGCGGGACCCAGTACTTC. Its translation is CSASPQVSGTQYF.

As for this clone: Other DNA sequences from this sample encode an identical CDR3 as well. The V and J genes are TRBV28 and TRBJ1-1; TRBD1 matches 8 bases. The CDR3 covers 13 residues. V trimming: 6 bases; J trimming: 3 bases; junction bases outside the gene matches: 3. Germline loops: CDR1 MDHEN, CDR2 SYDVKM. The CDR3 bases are TGTGCCAGCAGAGGACAGGGAGACACTGAAGCTTTCTTT. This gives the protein CASRGQGDTEAFF.

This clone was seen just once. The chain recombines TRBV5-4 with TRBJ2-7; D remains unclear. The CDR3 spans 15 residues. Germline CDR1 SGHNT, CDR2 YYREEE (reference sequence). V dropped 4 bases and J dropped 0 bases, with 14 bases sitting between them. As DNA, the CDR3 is TGTGCCAGCAGCCTTGACATTGCCAGCTCCTACGAGCAGTACTTC. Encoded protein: CASSLDIASSYEQYF.

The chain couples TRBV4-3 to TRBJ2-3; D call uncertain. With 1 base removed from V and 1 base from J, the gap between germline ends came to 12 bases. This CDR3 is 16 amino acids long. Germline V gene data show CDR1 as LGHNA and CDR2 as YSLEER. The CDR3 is CASSQGPRRGTDTQYF. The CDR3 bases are TGCGCCAGCAGCCAAGGGCCCCGACGGGGCACAGATACGCAGTATTTT.

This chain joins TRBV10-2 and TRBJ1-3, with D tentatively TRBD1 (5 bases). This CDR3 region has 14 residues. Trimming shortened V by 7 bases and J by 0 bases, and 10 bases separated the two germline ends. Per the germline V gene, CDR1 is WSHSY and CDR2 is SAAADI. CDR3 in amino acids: CASNAGGSGNTIYF. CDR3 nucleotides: TGCGCCAGCAACGCCGGGGGCTCTGGAAACACCATATATTTT.

DNA of the CDR3: TGTGCCAGCTCACAGGGGCGGCTGAACTATGGCTACACCTTC. This gives the protein CASSQGRLNYGYTF. The chain is built from TRBV18 and TRBJ1-2, with a weak D call TRBD1 (5 bases). Germline V gives CDR1 KGHSH, CDR2 LQKENI. Trimming cost V 4 bases and J 2 bases, with 11 bases left between them. The CDR3 has 14 residues.

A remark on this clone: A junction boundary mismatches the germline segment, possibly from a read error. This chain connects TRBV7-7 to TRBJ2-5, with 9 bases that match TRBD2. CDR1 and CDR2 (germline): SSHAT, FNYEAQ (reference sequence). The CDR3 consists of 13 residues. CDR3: CASSLGLAETQYF. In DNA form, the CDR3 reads TGTGCTAGCAGCTTAGGACTAGCGGAGACCCAGTACTTC.

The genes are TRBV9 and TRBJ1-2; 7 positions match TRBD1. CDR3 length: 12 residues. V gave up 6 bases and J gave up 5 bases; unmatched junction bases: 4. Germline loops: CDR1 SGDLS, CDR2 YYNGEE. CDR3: CASTGTDYGYTF. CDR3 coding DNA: TGTGCCAGCACCGGGACAGATTATGGCTACACCTTC.

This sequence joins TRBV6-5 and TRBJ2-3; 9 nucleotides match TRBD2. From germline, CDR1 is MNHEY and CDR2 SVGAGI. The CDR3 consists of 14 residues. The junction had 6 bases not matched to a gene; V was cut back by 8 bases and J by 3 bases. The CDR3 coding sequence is TGTGCCAGCTCGTTTGCGGGGGGGACAGATACGCAGTATTTT. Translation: CASSFAGGTDTQYF.

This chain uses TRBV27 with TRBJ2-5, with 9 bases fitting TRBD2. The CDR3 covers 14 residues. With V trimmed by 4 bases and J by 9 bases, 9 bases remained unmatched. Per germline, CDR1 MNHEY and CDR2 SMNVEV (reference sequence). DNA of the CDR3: TGTGCCAGCAGTTCCCTAGCGGGATCCGGGGCCCAGTACTTC. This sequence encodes CASSSLAGSGAQYF.

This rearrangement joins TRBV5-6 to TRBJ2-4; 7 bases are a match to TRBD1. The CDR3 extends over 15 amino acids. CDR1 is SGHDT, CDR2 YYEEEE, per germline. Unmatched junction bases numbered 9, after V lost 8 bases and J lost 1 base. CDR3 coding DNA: TGTGCCAGTAAGAATTTACAGGGGGCCAAAAACATTCAGTACTTC. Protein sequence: CASKNLQGAKNIQYF.

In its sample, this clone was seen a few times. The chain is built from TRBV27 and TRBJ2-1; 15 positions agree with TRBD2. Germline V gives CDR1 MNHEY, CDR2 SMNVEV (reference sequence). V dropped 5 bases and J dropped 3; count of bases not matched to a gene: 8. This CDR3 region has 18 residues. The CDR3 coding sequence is TGTGCCAGCAGTGCTGGACTAGCGGGGGGGTTTTACTACAATGAGCAGTTCTTC. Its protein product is CASSAGLAGGFYYNEQFF.

CDR3 sequence (DNA): TGTGCCAGCAGTTACGAGACGGGACAGTCCTACACCTTC. Translating gives CASSYETGQSYTF. The rearrangement uses TRBV6-5 and TRBJ1-2, with 7 bases fitting TRBD1. Per germline, CDR1 MNHEY and CDR2 SVGAGI. The CDR3 runs to 13 residues. V shed 2 bases, J shed 10 bases, and the junction held 7 bases outside the gene matches.

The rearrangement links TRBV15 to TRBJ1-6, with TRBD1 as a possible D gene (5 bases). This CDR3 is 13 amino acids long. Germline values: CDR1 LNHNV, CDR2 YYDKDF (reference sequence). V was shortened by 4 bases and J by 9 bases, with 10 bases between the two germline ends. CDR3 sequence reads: CATSTSGGSPLHF. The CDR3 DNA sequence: TGTGCCACCAGCACATCGGGGGGTTCACCCCTCCACTTT.

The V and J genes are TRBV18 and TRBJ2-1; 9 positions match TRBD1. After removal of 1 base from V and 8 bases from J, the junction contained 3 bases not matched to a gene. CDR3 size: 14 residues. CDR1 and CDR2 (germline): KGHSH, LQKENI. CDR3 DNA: TGTGCCAGCTCACCACAAGACAGGGGGTATGAGCAGTTCTTC. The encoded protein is CASSPQDRGYEQFF.

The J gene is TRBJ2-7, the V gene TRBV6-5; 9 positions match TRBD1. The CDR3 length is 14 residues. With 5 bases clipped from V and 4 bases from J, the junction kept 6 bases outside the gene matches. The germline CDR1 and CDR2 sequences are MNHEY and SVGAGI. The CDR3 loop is CASSTGQGPYEQYF. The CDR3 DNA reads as TGTGCCAGCAGTACGGGACAGGGACCTTACGAGCAGTACTTC.

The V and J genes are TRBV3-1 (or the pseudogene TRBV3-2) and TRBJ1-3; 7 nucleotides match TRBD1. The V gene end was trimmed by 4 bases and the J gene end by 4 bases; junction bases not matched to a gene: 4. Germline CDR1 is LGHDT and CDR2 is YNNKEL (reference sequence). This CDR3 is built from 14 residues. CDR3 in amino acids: CASSLGDRGNTIYF. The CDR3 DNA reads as TGTGCCAGCAGCCTAGGGGACAGAGGAAACACCATATATTTT.

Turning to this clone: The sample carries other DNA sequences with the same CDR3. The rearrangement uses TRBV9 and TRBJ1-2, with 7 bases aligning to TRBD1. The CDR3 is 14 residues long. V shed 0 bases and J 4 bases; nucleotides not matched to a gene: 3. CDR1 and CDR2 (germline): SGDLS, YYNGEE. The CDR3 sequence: CASSVGQGPYGYTF. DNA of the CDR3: TGTGCCAGCAGCGTAGGACAGGGTCCCTATGGCTACACCTTC.